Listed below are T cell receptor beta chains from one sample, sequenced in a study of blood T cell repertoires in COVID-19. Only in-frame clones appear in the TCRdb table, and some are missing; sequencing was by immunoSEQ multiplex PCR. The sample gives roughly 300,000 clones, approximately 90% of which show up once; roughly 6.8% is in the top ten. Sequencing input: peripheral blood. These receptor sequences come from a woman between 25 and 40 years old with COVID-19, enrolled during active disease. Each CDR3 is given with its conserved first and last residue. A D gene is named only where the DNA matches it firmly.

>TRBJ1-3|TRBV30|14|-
CAWSRTNLRNTIYF
TGTGCCTGGAGTCGGACAAATCTACGAAACACCATATATTTT
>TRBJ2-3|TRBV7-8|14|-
CASSPQGSTDTQYF
TGTGCCAGCAGCCCTCAGGGTAGCACAGATACGCAGTATTTT
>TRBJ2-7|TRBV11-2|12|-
CASSLQSYEQYF
TGTGCCAGCAGTTTACAATCCTACGAGCAGTACTTC
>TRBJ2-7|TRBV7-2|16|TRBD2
CASSLGLAGDGYEQYF
TGTGCCAGCAGCTTAGGACTAGCGGGAGATGGGTACGAGCAGTACTTC
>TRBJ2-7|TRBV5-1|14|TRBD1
CASNRGTTGAEQYF
TGCGCCAGCAACAGGGGTACCACAGGGGCCGAGCAGTACTTC
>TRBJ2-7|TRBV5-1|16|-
CASSPLEDSPSYEQYF
TGCGCCAGCAGCCCCTTAGAGGATTCCCCCTCCTACGAGCAGTACTTC
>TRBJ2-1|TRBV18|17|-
CASSPSDGGRSYNEQFF
TGTGCCAGCTCACCAAGTGATGGAGGACGCTCCTACAATGAGCAGTTCTTC
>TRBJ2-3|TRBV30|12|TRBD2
CASSGSADTQYF
TGTGCCAGTAGCGGGAGCGCAGATACGCAGTATTTT
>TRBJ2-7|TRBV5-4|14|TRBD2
CASSLGLAGVEQYF
TGTGCCAGCAGCTTGGGACTAGCGGGAGTCGAGCAGTACTTC
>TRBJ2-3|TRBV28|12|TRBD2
CATDSGTDTQYF
TGTGCCACCGATAGCGGGACAGATACGCAGTATTTT
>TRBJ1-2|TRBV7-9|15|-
CASSSKLIGDYGYTF
TGTGCCAGCAGCTCCAAGTTGATCGGGGACTATGGCTACACCTTC
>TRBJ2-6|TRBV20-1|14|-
CSASGGSGANVLTF
TGCAGTGCTAGTGGGGGCAGTGGGGCCAACGTCCTGACTTTC
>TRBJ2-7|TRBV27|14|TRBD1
CASSPGTVGYEQYF
TGTGCCAGCAGTCCCGGGACAGTGGGCTACGAGCAGTACTTC
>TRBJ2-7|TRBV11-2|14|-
CASSFRQGLSEQYF
TGTGCCAGCAGCTTCCGACAGGGACTTTCGGAGCAGTACTTC
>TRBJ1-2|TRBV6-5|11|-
CASSPGRGYTF
TGTGCCAGCAGCCCAGGGCGAGGCTACACCTTC
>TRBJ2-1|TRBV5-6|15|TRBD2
CASSDGLAGALEQFF
TGTGCCAGCAGCGATGGACTAGCGGGAGCTCTTGAGCAGTTCTTC